This TCR beta chain originates from a study of T-cell memory formation after mild COVID-19. Notes on this clonotype: The antigen is undetermined.

TCRdb reprocessed the 5' RACE reads via MiXCR and lists one record per CDR3 protein. This table holds 210,000 or so distinct CDR3 sequences, roughly 18% found once. Regarding the study as a whole: In pre-infection memory, a portion of responding clones appeared, which suggested that cross-reactive memory joined.

Germline V gene data show CDR1 as LGHNA and CDR2 as YSLEER. This CDR3 spans 18 amino acids. The junction had 11 bases not matched to a gene; V was cut back by 1 base and J by 1 base. Sequencing used PBMCs or a T cell subset sorted from them (not recorded which). The rearrangement links TRBV4-3 to TRBJ2-5; 8 positions agree with TRBD2. The clonotype originates from an adult woman who had mild COVID-19 (a few samples of this study predate the infection). Cell type and time point are not known. CDR3 DNA: TGCGCCAGCAGCCAAGGGCCCTCCGCTAGCGGGCCCCAAGAGACCCAGTACTTC. This sequence encodes CASSQGPSASGPQETQYF.